Listed below are T cell receptor beta chains from one sample, sequenced in a study of identical twins. TCRdb ran MiXCR on the 5' RACE reads and lists one entry per CDR3 protein. The table includes 450,000 or so distinct CDR3 sequences, 14% detected once. These data also formed part of another study, on yellow fever vaccine responses in identical twins.

Material: CD4+ T cells sorted from blood. These receptors originate from a woman younger than 35 in good health. The CDR3 runs from the conserved cysteine through the conserved F or W. Fields, in order: V gene, clone size, J gene, D gene, CDR3 protein, CDR3 DNA. A D gene is named only where the DNA matches it firmly. A row's size may be missing; if present it is once, few, many or a size class.

V: TRBV24-1
size: few
J: TRBJ2-6
D: .
CDR3: CATSGTYSGANVLTF
DNA: TGTGCCACCAGTGGAACCTACTCTGGGGCCAACGTCCTGACTTTC

V: TRBV29-1
size: few
J: TRBJ2-6
D: .
CDR3: CSVEPAYGANVLTF
DNA: TGCAGCGTTGAACCCGCGTATGGGGCCAACGTCCTGACTTTC

V: TRBV6-6
size: .
J: TRBJ2-7
D: .
CDR3: CASSQSDGEQYF
DNA: TGTGCCAGCAGTCAGTCCGATGGCGAGCAGTACTTC

V: TRBV6-5
size: .
J: TRBJ2-5
D: TRBD2
CDR3: CASSYPSGGKETQYF
DNA: TGTGCCAGCAGTTACCCTAGCGGGGGCAAAGAGACCCAGTACTTC

V: TRBV24-1
size: .
J: TRBJ2-3
D: .
CDR3: CATSVTDTQYF
DNA: TGTGCCACCAGTGTCACAGATACGCAGTATTTT

V: TRBV14
size: .
J: TRBJ2-5
D: .
CDR3: CASSLRRLAQETQYF
DNA: TGTGCCAGCAGCCTACGAAGGCTAGCTCAAGAGACCCAGTACTTC

V: TRBV20-1
size: few
J: TRBJ2-3
D: .
CDR3: CSACRDTSTDTQYF
DNA: TGCAGTGCTTGCAGAGACACTAGCACAGATACGCAGTATTTT

V: TRBV7-2
size: .
J: TRBJ2-2
D: .
CDR3: CASSLQGRTGELFF
DNA: TGTGCCAGCAGCCTACAGGGACGGACCGGGGAGCTGTTTTTT

V: TRBV12-3/TRBV12-4
size: few
J: TRBJ1-2
D: TRBD1
CDR3: CASTKTGLASGYTF
DNA: TGTGCCAGCACTAAGACAGGGCTCGCGTCCGGCTACACCTTC

V: TRBV7-2
size: many
J: TRBJ2-3
D: .
CDR3: CASSSATDTQYF
DNA: TGTGCCAGCAGCTCAGCGACAGATACGCAGTATTTT

V: TRBV27
size: few
J: TRBJ2-7
D: TRBD1
CDR3: CASSLRDREISEQYF
DNA: TGTGCCAGCAGCCTAAGGGACAGGGAAATTAGCGAGCAGTACTTC

V: TRBV28
size: once
J: TRBJ1-4
D: .
CDR3: CASSWSEKLFF
DNA: TGTGCCAGCAGTTGGAGTGAAAAACTGTTTTTT

V: TRBV5-6
size: .
J: TRBJ2-1
D: .
CDR3: CASSYSALGQFF
DNA: TGTGCCAGCAGCTATTCGGCCCTGGGGCAGTTCTTC

V: TRBV6-2/TRBV6-3
size: .
J: TRBJ2-3
D: .
CDR3: CASRGNTDTQYF
DNA: TGTGCCAGCAGGGGCAACACAGATACGCAGTATTTT

V: TRBV21-1
size: few
J: TRBJ2-1
D: .
CDR3: CASSPTSFPNNEQFF
DNA: TGTGCCAGCAGCCCTACTAGCTTTCCTAACAATGAGCAGTTCTTC

V: TRBV7-2
size: few
J: TRBJ2-3
D: .
CDR3: CASSLLGLGDTQYF
DNA: TGTGCCAGCAGCCTATTAGGGCTTGGAGATACGCAGTATTTT

V: TRBV28
size: many
J: TRBJ2-7
D: .
CDR3: CASSSRYEQYF
DNA: TGTGCCAGCAGTTCACGGTACGAGCAGTACTTC

V: TRBV5-1
size: few
J: TRBJ1-2
D: TRBD1
CDR3: CASSLATGGRGYTF
DNA: TGCGCCAGCAGCTTGGCAACAGGGGGCCGCGGCTACACCTTC

V: TRBV12-3/TRBV12-4
size: many
J: TRBJ2-3
D: .
CDR3: CASSLVGNTDTQYF
DNA: TGTGCCAGCAGTTTAGTAGGGAACACAGATACGCAGTATTTT

V: TRBV29-1
size: many
J: TRBJ2-4
D: .
CDR3: CSVDEGENIQYF
DNA: TGCAGCGTTGATGAGGGGGAAAACATTCAGTACTTC